The 31 T cell receptor beta chains presented below share a single source sample, sequenced in a study. TCRdb used MiXCR to reprocess the 5' RACE reads, holding one entry per CDR3 protein. The sample includes about 42,000 distinct CDR3 sequences, around 20% of them seen just once. Tregs were sorted as CD4+CD25+CD127-/low cells. The specimen sequenced was Tregs sorted from blood. These receptors came from a female donor with breast cancer.

Sample share makes this clonotype medium-sized (0.01 to 0.1%). V gene TRBV20-1 combines with J gene TRBJ2-3; D remains unclear. CDR3 length: 15 amino acids. Germline CDR1 reads DFQATT; CDR2 reads SNEGSKA (reference sequence). V was cut by 5 bases and J by 4 bases, with 19 bases left in between. The CDR3 nucleotides read TGCAGTGCTCCGACTCGGTTGACTGGGGCAGATACGCAGTATTTT. As protein: CSAPTRLTGADTQYF.

This clonotype was detected only a few times. The V call is TRBV5-1, the J call TRBJ2-7; 7 bases line up with TRBD2. CDR3 length: 14 residues. J was trimmed by 5 bases and V by 7 bases; bases with no gene match: 12. Per the germline V gene, CDR1 is SGHRS and CDR2 is YFSETQ. The CDR3 sequence is CASGGFGLDHEQYF. The CDR3 bases are TGCGCCAGCGGCGGATTCGGACTAGACCACGAGCAGTACTTC.

This clonotype was observed many times. The CDR3 sequence is CASSPYQETQYF. The CDR3 nucleotides are TGTGCCAGCAGCCCGTACCAAGAGACCCAGTACTTC. The chain recombines TRBV3-1 with TRBJ2-5; D unclear. Germline CDR1 reads LGHDT; CDR2 reads YNNKEL (reference sequence). The CDR3 is 12 amino acids. Deletions cut 4 bases from V and 0 bases from J, with 3 bases between.

The chain recombines TRBV7-2 with TRBJ2-3; no firm D call. V lost 1 base and J lost 5, with 13 bases in between. The CDR3 length is 15 residues. CDR1 SGHTA and CDR2 FQGNSA come from the germline V gene. CDR3 nucleotides: TGTGCCAGCAGCTTAGTTCCCCGGCAGCAAGATACGCAGTATTTT. Encoded protein: CASSLVPRQQDTQYF. Looking up the rest from reference TRBV7-2 and TRBJ2-3 gives the full variable domain: GAGVSQSPSNKVTEKGKDVELRCDPISGHTALYWYRQSLGQGLEFLIYFQGNSAPDKSGLPSDRFSAERTGGSVSTLTIQRTQQEDSAVYLCASSLVPRQQDTQYFGPGTRLTVL.

The chain is built from TRBV6-5 and TRBJ2-6; D remains ambiguous. This CDR3 contains 15 residues. Trimming shortened V by 0 bases and J by 0 bases, and 3 bases separated the two germline ends. Germline CDR1 and CDR2: MNHEY and SVGAGI. CDR3 in amino acids: CASSYSDSGANVLTF. As DNA, the CDR3 is TGTGCCAGCAGTTACTCGGACTCTGGGGCCAACGTCCTGACTTTC.

The chain links TRBV15 to TRBJ2-7; 9 nucleotides agree with TRBD1. Germline trimming cut 0 bases from V and 2 bases from J; bases unmatched to any gene: 8. The length of the CDR3 is 17 residues. Germline V CDR1 and CDR2: LNHNV, YYDKDF (reference sequence). The CDR3 DNA follows: TGTGCCACCAGCAGAGATTTGGGACAGGGTTCGGCCTACGAGCAGTACTTC. Its translation is CATSRDLGQGSAYEQYF. Full variable domain (rest looked up from reference TRBV15 and TRBJ2-7): DAMVIQNPRYQVTQFGKPVTLSCSQTLNHNVMYWYQQKSSQAPKLLFHYYDKDFNNEADTPDNFQSRRPNTSFCFLDIRSPGLGDTAMYLCATSRDLGQGSAYEQYFGPGTRLTVT.

This clonotype has a single count. A clone one base away is much larger, so this may be a read error. This chain connects TRBV10-3 to TRBJ2-7; D possibly uses TRBD1 or TRBD2 (5 bases each). Germline V gene sequence: CDR1 ENHRY, CDR2 SYGVKD. The V and J ends lost 6 bases and 5 bases respectively, with 14 bases between them. CDR3 length: 13 amino acids. DNA of the CDR3: TGTGCCATCAGGGACGGGGCCCACCACGAGCAGTACTTC. Protein product: CAIRDGAHHEQYF.

As concerns this clonotype: A read error may explain this, as a much larger clone is one base away. The chain has TRBV4-1 and TRBJ2-7, with D perhaps assigned TRBD1 or TRBD2 (5 bases each). The germline gives CDR1 MGHRA, CDR2 YSYEKL. The CDR3 is 15 residues long. Trimming removed 2 bases from V and 5 bases from J, with 16 bases in between. DNA for the CDR3: TGCGCCAGCAGCCAAAGCTGGGACGGGGTCGACGAGCAGTACTTC. Encoded protein: CASSQSWDGVDEQYF.

The chain uses TRBV15 and TRBJ2-1, with D hard to call. Germline values: CDR1 LNHNV, CDR2 YYDKDF (reference sequence). The CDR3 has 13 amino acids. V gave up 1 base and J gave up 12 bases, with 13 bases separating them. CDR3 in amino acids: CATSRVSEASQFF. CDR3 coding DNA: TGTGCCACCAGCAGAGTATCTGAGGCTTCGCAGTTCTTC.

This clonotype showed up just a few times. The rearrangement uses TRBV20-1 and TRBJ2-1; D is uncertain. CDR1 and CDR2 from the germline V gene are DFQATT and SNEGSKA (reference sequence). This CDR3 spans 13 amino acids. Trimming pared 3 bases from V and 3 bases from J, leaving 9 bases between. The CDR3 DNA reads TGCAGTGCTAGTTTTGGCAGCTACAATGAGCAGTTCTTC. This sequence encodes CSASFGSYNEQFF.

The chain joins TRBV30 to TRBJ2-1; D remains unclear. The CDR3 extends over 12 amino acids. From germline, CDR1 is GTSNPN and CDR2 SVGIG (reference sequence). Trimming left V 1 base short and J 6 bases short, with 7 bases between. CDR3 DNA: TGTGCCTGGAGTGGAAGCAGCAATGAGCAGTTCTTC. Residues: CAWSGSSNEQFF.

In the case of this clonotype: At one of its ends the junction is not consistent with the germline gene, which may arise from a read error. J is TRBJ2-2 and V is TRBV6-6, with a weak D call TRBD2 (5 bases). Germline lookup yields CDR1 MNHNY and CDR2 SVGAGI (reference sequence). The CDR3 has 14 residues. As DNA, the CDR3 is TGTGCCAGCACCGATACAGCGAACACCGGGGAGCTGCTTTTT. Protein sequence: CASTDTANTGELLF.

Here the CDR3 DNA reads TGTGCCAGCAGCGCCCAGACAGGGACAGCTTTCTTT. This sequence encodes CASSAQTGTAFF. The genes are TRBV9 and TRBJ1-1; 7 bases line up with TRBD1. V gave up 3 bases and J gave up 10 bases; unmatched junction bases: 6. Looked up from germline, CDR1 is SGDLS and CDR2 is YYNGEE. The CDR3 runs 12 residues.

This clonotype was picked up many times. The rearrangement links TRBV4-1 to TRBJ2-4; maybe TRBD2 (7 bases). With 2 bases removed from V and 9 bases from J, the gap between germline ends came to 11 bases. The length of the CDR3 is 13 residues. Germline-derived CDR1 and CDR2 are MGHRA and YSYEKL. The DNA of the CDR3 is TGCGCCAGCAGCCAATCGGGGGGCGGCATTCAGTACTTC. Its protein product is CASSQSGGGIQYF.

This clonotype was detected a few times. The chain links TRBV12-3 or TRBV12-4 to TRBJ2-7; tentatively, D is TRBD1 or TRBD2 (5 bases each). The CDR3 extends over 15 amino acids. The V and J ends lost 7 bases and 2 bases respectively, with 18 bases between them. CDR3 amino acids: CASTNRRDGTYEQYF. For the CDR3, the DNA is TGTGCCAGCACCAACAGACGGGACGGAACCTACGAGCAGTACTTC.

The V call is TRBV5-1, the J call TRBJ2-7, with 8 bases lining up with TRBD1. The CDR3 loop spans 15 amino acids. CDR1 and CDR2 (germline): SGHRS, YFSETQ. The V and J ends lost 1 base and 2 bases, in that order; junction bases with no gene match: 5. CDR3 bases: TGCGCCAGCAGCTTGTGGGGACAGGCCACCTACGAGCAGTACTTC. Translation gives CASSLWGQATYEQYF.

The sample holds many counts of this clonotype. This CDR3 reads CASQTYSSEAFF. In DNA form, the CDR3 reads TGTGCCAGTCAGACATACTCCTCTGAAGCTTTCTTT. V is TRBV12-3 or TRBV12-4 and J is TRBJ1-1; the D is unclear. V lost 9 bases and J 6 bases, leaving 14 bases between the germline ends. This CDR3 has 12 residues.

This clonotype appeared a few times. This chain joins TRBV7-9 and TRBJ2-5, with TRBD1 matching 8 bases. V trimming: 6 bases; J trimming: 4 bases; junction bases outside the gene matches: 7. Germline V gene data show CDR1 as SEHNR and CDR2 as FQNEAQ (reference sequence). The CDR3 sequence is 14 residues long. CDR3 protein: CASRNTGGGETQYF. CDR3 in DNA: TGTGCCAGCAGGAATACAGGGGGAGGAGAGACCCAGTACTTC.

This clonotype was found many times. The J gene is TRBJ2-7, the V gene TRBV15; the D is unclear. V was clipped by 3 bases and J by 3 bases, with 15 bases between them. The CDR3 has 15 residues. Germline loops: CDR1 LNHNV, CDR2 YYDKDF (reference sequence). CDR3 sequence: CATSSGFFRDYEQYF. The CDR3 DNA sequence: TGTGCCACCAGCAGTGGCTTTTTTCGAGACTACGAGCAGTACTTC.

This clonotype showed up many times. The chain is built from TRBV20-1 and TRBJ1-3; 9 positions agree with TRBD1. The CDR3 consists of 12 residues. Germline lookup yields CDR1 DFQATT and CDR2 SNEGSKA (reference sequence). V was clipped by 7 bases and J by 4 bases; unmatched bases: 2. The CDR3 DNA reads as TGCAGTGTCGGGACAGGGGGAAACACCATATATTTT. Translating gives CSVGTGGNTIYF.

The DNA for the CDR3 is TGTGCCAGCAGTTTATACAAGTGGAACACTGAAGCTTTCTTT. This translates into CASSLYKWNTEAFF. V is TRBV28 and J is TRBJ1-1; D call uncertain. The V and J ends lost 1 base and 1 base respectively, with 7 bases between them. Germline V lookup: CDR1 MDHEN, CDR2 SYDVKM. The CDR3 is 14 residues long.

The rearrangement links TRBV7-8 to TRBJ2-1; TRBD2 aligns across 8 bases. V dropped 7 bases and J dropped 6; count of bases not matched to a gene: 8. The CDR3 spans 14 residues. Germline V gene data show CDR1 as SGHVS and CDR2 as FQNEAQ. The CDR3 here is CASKTGGAFNEQFF. Here the CDR3 DNA reads TGTGCCAGCAAGACCGGGGGGGCTTTCAATGAGCAGTTCTTC.

This clonotype was seen just once. V and J are TRBV10-3 and TRBJ1-1, with 11 bases aligning to TRBD1. In germline, CDR1 is ENHRY, CDR2 SYGVKD. V lost 8 bases, J lost 5 bases, and 10 bases stayed unmatched. This CDR3 is 15 amino acids long. The CDR3 region has the DNA TGTGCCATCGAGGTACGGGACAGGGGGTTTACTGAAGCTTTCTTT. The encoded protein is CAIEVRDRGFTEAFF.

The rearrangement uses TRBV27 and TRBJ1-3, with 7 bases fitting TRBD1. The germline gives CDR1 MNHEY, CDR2 SMNVEV (reference sequence). The CDR3 has 16 residues. Trimming at V came to 5 bases and at J to 4 bases, leaving 11 bases not matched to a gene. The CDR3 spells CASSPLQTGTGNTIYF. DNA of the CDR3: TGTGCCAGCAGTCCCCTCCAGACAGGGACAGGAAACACCATATATTTT.

The table lists this clonotype with a few counts. V and J are TRBV6-5 and TRBJ2-1; 8 bases are shared with TRBD1. This CDR3 has 18 residues. The V segment lost 0 bases and the J segment 5 bases; nucleotides outside the gene matches: 12. Germline V gene lookup returns CDR1 MNHEY and CDR2 SVGAGI. The CDR3 loop reads CASSYSIRRTGMDNEQFF. The CDR3 region has the DNA TGTGCCAGCAGTTACTCGATTAGACGGACAGGGATGGACAATGAGCAGTTCTTC.

Only a few counts were recorded for this clonotype. The gene calls are TRBV5-5 and TRBJ1-5; 10 nucleotides line up with TRBD1. V gave up 6 bases and J gave up 3 bases; unmatched junction bases: 9. The germline CDR1 and CDR2 sequences are SGHKS and YYEKEE (reference sequence). The CDR3 contains 16 residues. CDR3 sequence: CASTTRDRGNNQPQHF. Written as DNA, the CDR3 is TGTGCCAGCACCACAAGGGACAGGGGAAACAATCAGCCCCAGCATTTT.

This clonotype has only a few counts. The chain links TRBV20-1 to TRBJ2-7, with a tentative D call TRBD1 (5 bases). The CDR3 has 13 residues. V was pared by 3 bases and J by 3 bases, with 12 bases between. The V gene's germline CDR1 is DFQATT and CDR2 SNEGSKA (reference sequence). Written as DNA, the CDR3 is TGCAGTGCTAGTAGCAGCCAGGGCTACGAGCAGTACTTC. It translates to CSASSSQGYEQYF.

Here the CDR3 DNA reads TGCGCCAGCAGCTTGGGGTTGTACGGGCAGTCCGATTACGAGCAGTACTTC. Its protein is CASSLGLYGQSDYEQYF. The chain combines TRBV5-1 with TRBJ2-7; D gene unclear. V was cut by 0 bases and J by 4 bases, with 20 bases left in between. CDR1 is SGHRS and CDR2 is YFSETQ in the germline V gene. The CDR3 consists of 17 residues. Full variable domain (remainder filled in from reference TRBV5-1 and TRBJ2-7): KAGVTQTPRYLIKTRGQQVTLSCSPISGHRSVSWYQQTPGQGLQFLFEYFSETQRNKGNFPGRFSGRQFSNSRSEMNVSTLELGDSALYLCASSLGLYGQSDYEQYFGPGTRLTVT.

Ten or more counts support this clonotype. The chain combines TRBV4-2 with TRBJ2-2; possibly TRBD1 or TRBD2 for D (5 bases each). The CDR3 totals 14 residues. Trimming pared 3 bases from V and 2 bases from J, leaving 7 bases between. The germline CDR1 and CDR2 sequences are LGHNA and YNFKEQ. The CDR3, as DNA: TGTGCCAGCAGCCACGGGGCAAACACCGGGGAGCTGTTTTTT. The encoded protein is CASSHGANTGELFF.

The rearrangement uses TRBV18 and TRBJ2-2; D is ambiguous. The CDR3 contains 15 residues. Germline V gene sequence: CDR1 KGHSH, CDR2 LQKENI. V was trimmed by 2 bases and J by 0 bases, leaving 7 bases between them. Here the CDR3 DNA reads TGTGCCAGCTCACCAAACAGCGCGAACACCGGGGAGCTGTTTTTT. Protein: CASSPNSANTGELFF. Variable domain in full (rest from reference TRBV18 and TRBJ2-2): NAGVMQNPRHLVRRRGQEARLRCSPMKGHSHVYWYRQLPEEGLKFMVYLQKENIIDESGMPKERFSAEFPKEGPSILRIQQVVRGDSAAYFCASSPNSANTGELFFGEGSRLTVL.

V usage is TRBV6-6 and J usage is TRBJ2-2; 11 positions match TRBD2. This CDR3 spans 17 amino acids. V was clipped by 2 bases and J by 3 bases; unmatched bases: 5. The germline gives CDR1 MNHNY, CDR2 SVGAGI (reference sequence). In DNA, the CDR3 is TGTGCCAGCAGTTACCCCAAACTAGCGGGGGACACCGGGGAGCTGTTTTTT. Translating gives CASSYPKLAGDTGELFF.